This entry concerns a single TCR beta chain. Its antigen is undetermined. People who had autoimmune disease history or systemic immunosuppression were excluded. The source of the sample is a study of OX40 agonist ivuxolimab in advanced cancers. Regarding the study as a whole: Expanded clones were, on average, more numerous in CD8+ T cells than in CD4+.

Assay used: immunoSEQ multiplex PCR; TCRdb lists only in-frame clones, some missing. The sample records tens of thousands of clones, around 87% being singletons. V shed 1 base, J shed 5 bases, and the junction held 8 bases outside the gene matches. Germline assignment: CDR1 SGDLS and CDR2 YYNGEE. The CDR3 runs 15 residues. Sequencing was performed on CD4+ or CD8+ T cells sorted from blood, taken in a trial of the OX40 agonist ivuxolimab. The chain has TRBV9 and TRBJ1-2, with 7 nucleotides matching TRBD1. The clonotype comes from an adult with an advanced solid tumor such as melanoma, head and neck, liver or kidney cancer. DNA for the CDR3: TGTGCCAGCAGCGTAATCGAGACAGGGTTATATGGCTACACCTTC. Protein sequence: CASSVIETGLYGYTF. The variable domain in full, with the rest retrieved from reference TRBV9 and TRBJ1-2, is DSGVTQTPKHLITATGQRVTLRCSPRSGDLSVYWYQQSLDQGLQFLIQYYNGEERAKGNILERFSAQQFPDLHSELNLSSLELGDSALYFCASSVIETGLYGYTFGSGTRLTVV.